This paragraph covers one T cell receptor (beta chain) sequence. Its antigen is as yet unknown. This CDR3 has 15 amino acids. Germline CDR1 reads MNHNY; CDR2 reads SVGAGI (reference sequence). Trimming cost V 4 bases and J 4 bases, with 13 bases left between them. The data were obtained in a study of siplizumab effects on memory and regulatory T cells. For every sample, 90,000 to 100,000 TCR templates were assayed. Measured with immunoSEQ multiplex PCR; TCRdb has only the in-frame clones, and not every one. The sample has around 100,000 clones, approximately 92% seen once. Study-wide results and caveats: Suppression by proliferating Tregs derived from siplizumab cultures was not verified. Assignment of a naive or memory phenotype failed for roughly 75-95% of the proliferating CD4+ or CD8+ clones. Siplizumab caused a significant drop in alloreactive sequences traceable to unstimulated CD4+ memory cells.

V is TRBV6-6 and J is TRBJ2-2, with D perhaps matching TRBD2 (7 bases). This clonotype originated in a human donor in good health. Some clones in this sample may be carry-over from other donors' samples. The sequenced sample was CD4+ T cells sorted from blood. The CDR3 DNA reads as TGTGCCAGCAGTTGGGGGGGGCAGGGCACCGGGGAGCTGTTTTTT. Translation: CASSWGGQGTGELFF.